What follows describes a single TCR beta chain. TCRdb re-analysed the 5' RACE reads in MiXCR, keeping a single row per CDR3 protein. The sample yields around 300,000 distinct CDR3 sequences, roughly 4% seen once. The sample originates from a study of T cells after yellow fever vaccination. For the study at large: Fractions containing few cells were prepared with SMART-Seq v4 Ultra Low Input.

Unmatched junction bases numbered 2, after V lost 1 base and J lost 4 bases. This CDR3 is built from 14 residues. Germline CDR1 is SEHNR and CDR2 is FQNEAQ (reference sequence). The chain recombines TRBV7-9 with TRBJ1-2; TRBD1 agrees at 8 bases. This TCR was recovered from a man between 18 and 29 years old who received the YFV17D yellow fever vaccine. The starting material was PBMCs, obtained 5 days after the yellow fever booster vaccination. CDR3 residues: CASSLVQGGYGYTF. The DNA of the CDR3 is TGTGCCAGCAGCTTAGTACAGGGGGGCTATGGCTACACCTTC.